One sample yielded the 10 T cell receptor beta chains listed below, sequenced in a study of blood T cell repertoires in COVID-19 (TCRdb year 2020). Libraries were constructed by the immunoSEQ multiplex PCR assay. Entries here come from immuneACCESS through TCRdb and include only in-frame sequences with V and J called. Some clones fail to appear in such tables; in the studies checked, an unresolved V gene covers under half of the shortfall, and the cause of the remainder is unknown. This sample is represented by 200,000 to 250,000 clones; under 90% of them were singletons. The top ten constitute roughly 4.1% of the sample. Input material: peripheral blood. Source of these receptors: a man aged 50-60 years with acute or convalescent COVID-19.

The chain uses TRBV5-6 and TRBJ1-1; 8 nucleotides align to TRBD1. The V and J ends lost 0 bases and 11 bases, in that order; junction bases with no gene match: 21. There are 18 residues in the CDR3. CDR1 SGHDT and CDR2 YYEEEE come from the germline V gene. CDR3 coding DNA: TGTGCCAGCAGCTTGGCATTTCGGACAGGGCCCGACCGGTTTGGGGCTTTCTTT. This gives the protein CASSLAFRTGPDRFGAFF.

This chain uses TRBV5-1 with TRBJ2-2, with 9 bases identical to TRBD1. The ends lost 4 bases at V and 2 bases at J; junction bases unmatched: 3. The CDR3 loop spans 15 amino acids. The germline gives CDR1 SGHRS, CDR2 YFSETQ. CDR3: CASSPTGGNTGELFF. CDR3 nucleotides: TGCGCCAGCAGCCCCACAGGGGGCAACACCGGGGAGCTGTTTTTT.

This clone was picked up one time. The chain carries TRBV5-1 and TRBJ2-2; D remains ambiguous. Germline V gene data show CDR1 as SGHRS and CDR2 as YFSETQ. V was trimmed by 4 bases and J by 0 bases, leaving 13 bases between them. The length of the CDR3 is 16 residues. As DNA, the CDR3 is TGCGCCAGCAGCCTGGACGTGGGCTCGAACACCGGGGAGCTGTTTTTT. This encodes CASSLDVGSNTGELFF. Using reference TRBV5-1 and TRBJ2-2 for the parts outside the CDR3, the full variable domain is KAGVTQTPRYLIKTRGQQVTLSCSPISGHRSVSWYQQTPGQGLQFLFEYFSETQRNKGNFPGRFSGRQFSNSRSEMNVSTLELGDSALYLCASSLDVGSNTGELFFGEGSRLTVL.

This clone was seen only once. This rearrangement joins TRBV11-2 to TRBJ2-5; D gene ambiguous. Germline assignment: CDR1 SGHAT and CDR2 FQNNGV. The CDR3 is 16 residues long. The ends were cut back, 5 bases at V and 5 bases at J, with 21 bases in the middle. The CDR3 loop is CASSPRPRASGETQYF. Written as DNA, the CDR3 is TGTGCCAGCAGCCCTCGACCCCGCGCCTCCGGGGAGACCCAGTACTTC.

The chain links TRBV14 to TRBJ1-2, with 8 bases fitting TRBD1. Losses at the gene ends were 4 bases for V and 4 bases for J; bases not matched to a gene: 5. The CDR3 totals 14 residues. The germline CDR1 and CDR2 sequences are SGHDN and FVKESK. CDR3 nucleotides: TGTGCCAGCAGCCCGACAGGGGCCGGCTATGGCTACACCTTC. Translating gives CASSPTGAGYGYTF.

The chain is built from TRBV5-1 and TRBJ1-2; 10 bases fit TRBD1. The germline CDR1 and CDR2 sequences are SGHRS and YFSETQ. With 4 bases clipped from V and 2 bases from J, the junction kept 11 bases outside the gene matches. The CDR3 loop spans 17 amino acids. The DNA of the CDR3 is TGCGCCAGCAGCACGGGACAGGGGCCGATCATAAACTATGGCTACACCTTC. Residues: CASSTGQGPIINYGYTF.

A word on this clone: The same CDR3 can be traced to other DNA sequences in this sample. V gene TRBV5-1 combines with J gene TRBJ1-2; D ambiguous. V was clipped by 0 bases and J by 2 bases, with 5 bases between them. The CDR3 contains 13 residues. Germline V CDR1 and CDR2: SGHRS, YFSETQ. The CDR3 protein is CASSLAQNYGYTF. CDR3 in DNA: TGCGCCAGCAGCTTGGCACAAAACTATGGCTACACCTTC.

The chain recombines TRBV7-8 with TRBJ1-2, with 11 bases that match TRBD1. CDR3 size: 16 residues. The V and J ends lost 3 bases and 1 base, in that order; junction bases with no gene match: 4. Germline loops: CDR1 SGHVS, CDR2 FQNEAQ. The CDR3 loop is CASSFGQGALNYGYTF. DNA of the CDR3: TGTGCCAGCAGCTTCGGACAGGGGGCACTTAACTATGGCTACACCTTC.

This clone was found once. This rearrangement joins TRBV27 to TRBJ1-1; TRBD1 aligns across 7 bases. Germline lookup yields CDR1 MNHEY and CDR2 SMNVEV (reference sequence). With 6 bases clipped from V and 9 bases from J, the junction kept 16 bases outside the gene matches. This CDR3 is built from 15 residues. In DNA, the CDR3 is TGTGCCAGCAGGACGCAATCGACAGGGTTTGTTCAAGCTTTCTTT. Encoded protein: CASRTQSTGFVQAFF.

The genes are TRBV9 and TRBJ1-1, with D uncertain. Germline values: CDR1 SGDLS, CDR2 YYNGEE. Trimming left V 4 bases short and J 6 bases short, with 13 bases between. This CDR3 is built from 13 residues. CDR3 sequence (DNA): TGTGCCAGCAGCTCCTCTCCGAGGGCTGAAGCTTTCTTT. This codes for CASSSSPRAEAFF. Complete variable domain (other parts from reference TRBV9 and TRBJ1-1): DSGVTQTPKHLITATGQRVTLRCSPRSGDLSVYWYQQSLDQGLQFLIQYYNGEERAKGNILERFSAQQFPDLHSELNLSSLELGDSALYFCASSSSPRAEAFFGQGTRLTVV.